Reported below is one TCR beta chain. The antigen is unknown. The sample belongs to a study of CXCR3-negative and CXCR3-positive naive CD8 T cells. CDR3 length: 15 amino acids. Germline assignment: CDR1 MGHDK and CDR2 SYGVNS. 5' RACE with UMI labels generated the TRB cDNA libraries. TCRdb reprocessed the 5' RACE reads, with one entry per CDR3 protein and no DNA. The sample totals tens of thousands of distinct CDR3 sequences. Points from the study as a whole: CXCR3-positive naive cells carried more hydrophobic TRB CDR3s than CXCR3-negative naive cells did.

J is TRBJ2-2 and V is TRBV25-1; TCRdb outputs TRBD1, but without DNA this stays unchecked. This sequence was found in a human donor in good health. Some clones in this sample may be carry-over from other donors' samples. Source material: naive CXCR3+ CD8+ T cells from blood. The subset is: CD45RO-CCR7+CD27+CD95- naive CD8+ T cells expressing CXCR3 (TNR3+). CDR3 sequence reads: CASTGGASNTGELFF. Looking up the rest from reference TRBV25-1 and TRBJ2-2 gives the full variable domain: EADIYQTPRYLVIGTGKKITLECSQTMGHDKMYWYQQDPGMELHLIHYSYGVNSTEKGDLSSESTVSRIRTEHFPLTLESARPSHTSQYLCASTGGASNTGELFFGEGSRLTVL.